A single sample gave rise to the 6 T cell receptor beta chains below, sequenced in a study of OX40 agonist ivuxolimab in advanced cancers. Profiled with immunoSEQ multiplex PCR; TCRdb holds only in-frame clones, not every one. The table lists around 97,000 clones, roughly nine tenths of them singletons. The sample in question was CD4+ or CD8+ T cells sorted from blood, obtained in a trial of the OX40 agonist ivuxolimab. Source of these receptors: an adult with an advanced solid tumor such as melanoma, head and neck, liver or kidney cancer.

The J gene is TRBJ1-3, the V gene TRBV9; TRBD1 might be the D (5 bases). V lost 0 bases to trimming and J lost 0 bases, with 10 bases between them. Germline V CDR1 and CDR2: SGDLS, YYNGEE. The CDR3 loop spans 16 amino acids. CDR3 nucleotides: TGTGCCAGCAGCGTAGCAGGGCAGAGCTCTGGAAACACCATATATTTT. Its translation is CASSVAGQSSGNTIYF.

This chain connects TRBV5-1 to TRBJ1-1; D may be TRBD1 (5 bases). Germline-derived CDR1 and CDR2 are SGHRS and YFSETQ. This CDR3 is 17 amino acids long. The V gene lost 2 bases and the J gene lost 0 bases, with 17 bases spanning the gap. CDR3 sequence: CASSFELGEVMNTEAFF. DNA for the CDR3: TGCGCCAGCAGCTTTGAGCTGGGGGAAGTGATGAACACTGAAGCTTTCTTT.

This clone was seen a single time. The chain has TRBV30 and TRBJ2-3; no reliable D call. Trimming removed 4 bases from V and 2 bases from J, with 13 bases in between. The germline V gene encodes CDR1 GTSNPN and CDR2 SVGIG (reference sequence). CDR3 length: 14 amino acids. Written as DNA, the CDR3 is TGTGCCTGGAACGGCCGAAAATCCACAGATACGCAGTATTTT. Encoded protein: CAWNGRKSTDTQYF.

The V gene is TRBV6-5, the J gene TRBJ1-5, with D perhaps TRBD1 (6 bases). Between the trimmed V and J ends, which lost 4 bases and 3 bases, there was a span of 10 bases. This CDR3 contains 14 residues. CDR1 is MNHEY, CDR2 SVGAGI, per germline. The CDR3 region is CASSSQGLNQPQHF. Here the CDR3 DNA reads TGTGCCAGCAGTTCACAGGGTCTCAATCAGCCCCAGCATTTT.

V usage is TRBV28 and J usage is TRBJ2-1, with a tentative D call TRBD2 (5 bases). The length of the CDR3 is 15 residues. Germline CDR1 is MDHEN and CDR2 is SYDVKM. V lost 3 bases and J 10 bases, leaving 19 bases between the germline ends. CDR3 sequence (DNA): TGTGCCAGCAGTTTGGGTCTAGGAGGTGCATGGGAGCAGTTCTTC. Its protein product is CASSLGLGGAWEQFF.

This clone appeared a single time. V is TRBV5-1 and J is TRBJ1-1, with 7 bases aligning to TRBD1. Germline V CDR1 and CDR2: SGHRS, YFSETQ. The CDR3 covers 14 residues. The J segment lost 7 bases and the V segment lost 4 bases, leaving 10 bases of the junction unmatched. CDR3 region: CASSGGQSNFEAFF. In nucleotides, the CDR3 is TGCGCCAGCAGCGGGGGACAGAGCAATTTTGAAGCTTTCTTT. Full variable domain (remainder filled in from reference TRBV5-1 and TRBJ1-1): KAGVTQTPRYLIKTRGQQVTLSCSPISGHRSVSWYQQTPGQGLQFLFEYFSETQRNKGNFPGRFSGRQFSNSRSEMNVSTLELGDSALYLCASSGGQSNFEAFFGQGTRLTVV.